This T cell receptor (beta chain) comes out of a study of T cells in Graves' hyperthyroidism and ophthalmopathy. The study's findings and limits: Ophthalmopathy was predicted by the model a median of approximately 6 months ahead of onset. By a 13 V-J model, ophthalmopathy was set apart from stable hyperthyroidism.

TCR beta CDR3 region amplification was performed from RNA transcripts. When the TCR CDR3 underwent first-round RT-PCR, the HTBI primer set was used. TCRdb re-derived calls from the multiplex PCR reads in MiXCR, one entry per CDR3 protein. Of fewer than 400,000 distinct CDR3 sequences listed, about an eighth were seen once; the top ten hold around 30%. This CDR3 comprises 14 residues. V lost 3 bases, J lost 0 bases, and 3 bases lay in between. Germline V gene data show CDR1 as LNHNV and CDR2 as YYDKDF (reference sequence). Details on this clonotype: Its antigen is unknown.

Each ophthalmopathy patient scored at least 3 on the Clinical Activity Score and at least 4 on NOSPECS grade, with duration under 3 months. The diagnoses drew upon clinical symptoms, serum thyroxine and TRAb, thyroid ultrasound and orbital computed tomography. This sequence joins TRBV15 and TRBJ2-6; no clear D. Input material: blood. The receptor comes from a middle-aged man with Graves' ophthalmopathy. The CDR3 here is CATSRDSGANVLTF. CDR3 bases: TGTGCCACCAGCAGGGACTCTGGGGCCAACGTCCTGACTTTC.